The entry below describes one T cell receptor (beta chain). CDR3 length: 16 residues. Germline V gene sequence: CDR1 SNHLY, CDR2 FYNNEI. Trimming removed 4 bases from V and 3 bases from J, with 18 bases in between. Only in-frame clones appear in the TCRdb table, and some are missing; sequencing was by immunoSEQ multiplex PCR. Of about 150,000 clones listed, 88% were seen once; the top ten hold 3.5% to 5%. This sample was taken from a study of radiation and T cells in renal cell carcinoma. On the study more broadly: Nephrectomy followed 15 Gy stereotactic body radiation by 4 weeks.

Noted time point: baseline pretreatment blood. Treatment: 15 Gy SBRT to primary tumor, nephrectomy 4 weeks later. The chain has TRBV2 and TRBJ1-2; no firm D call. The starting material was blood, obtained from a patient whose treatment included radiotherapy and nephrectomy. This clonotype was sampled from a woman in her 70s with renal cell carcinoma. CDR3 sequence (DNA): TGTGCCAGCAGTGGATGGGCCAGCCGAAAAGACTATGGCTACACCTTC. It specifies CASSGWASRKDYGYTF.